The T cell receptor beta chain described here comes from a study of regulatory T cells in long-lasting Graves disease. Regarding the study as a whole: Preferential use of TRBV28, TRBJ1-2 and TRBJ2-5 was seen in persistent disease. Newly diagnosed patients had higher TCR diversity than persistent Graves' patients did.

Germline V gene lookup returns CDR1 SGHRS and CDR2 YFSETQ. V lost 4 bases, J lost 0 bases, and 10 bases stayed unmatched. The CDR3 loop spans 16 amino acids. As for time point: newly diagnosed GD, antithyroid drugs for less than 3 months. PBMCs provided the RNA from which the TCR library was made. This clonotype was picked up many times. Its antigen is unknown. For TCR beta, libraries came from iRepertoire HTBI primers and Arm-PCR of CDR3 regions. TCRdb re-analysed the multiplex PCR reads in MiXCR, keeping a single row per CDR3 protein. There are approximately 440,000 distinct CDR3 sequences in the sample; under 20% occur only once, and more than 9% lies in the top ten. These data are also associated with another study on T cells in Graves' hyperthyroidism and ophthalmopathy.

The sample in question was peripheral blood mononuclear cells (PBMCs), obtained at new diagnosis, from a patient treated with antithyroid drugs. The chain has TRBV5-1 and TRBJ2-7, with 7 bases that match TRBD1. This sequence was found in a man between 40 and 49 years old with Graves disease. In DNA form, the CDR3 reads TGCGCCAGCAGCATAACGGGACAGATAAGCTCCTACGAGCAGTACTTC. Amino acid sequence: CASSITGQISSYEQYF.